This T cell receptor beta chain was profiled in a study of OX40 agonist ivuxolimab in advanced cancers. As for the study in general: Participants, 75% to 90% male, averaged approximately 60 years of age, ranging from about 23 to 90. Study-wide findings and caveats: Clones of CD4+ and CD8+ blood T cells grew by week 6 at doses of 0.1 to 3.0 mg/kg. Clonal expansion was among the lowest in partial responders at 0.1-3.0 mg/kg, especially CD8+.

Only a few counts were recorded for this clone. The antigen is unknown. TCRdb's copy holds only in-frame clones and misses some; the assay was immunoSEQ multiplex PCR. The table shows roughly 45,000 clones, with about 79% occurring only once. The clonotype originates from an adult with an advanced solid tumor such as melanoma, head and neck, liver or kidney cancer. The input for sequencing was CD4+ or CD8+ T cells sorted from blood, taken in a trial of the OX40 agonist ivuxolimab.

CDR3 loop: CASSLVMAGARNTEAFF. CDR3 in DNA: TGTGCCAGCAGCTTGGTTATGGCGGGGGCGAGGAACACTGAAGCTTTCTTT. The chain recombines TRBV5-8 with TRBJ1-1, with a possible D match to TRBD1 (6 bases). From germline, CDR1 is SGHTS and CDR2 YDEGEE. This CDR3 contains 17 residues. The V and J ends lost 0 bases and 1 base respectively, with 16 bases between them.